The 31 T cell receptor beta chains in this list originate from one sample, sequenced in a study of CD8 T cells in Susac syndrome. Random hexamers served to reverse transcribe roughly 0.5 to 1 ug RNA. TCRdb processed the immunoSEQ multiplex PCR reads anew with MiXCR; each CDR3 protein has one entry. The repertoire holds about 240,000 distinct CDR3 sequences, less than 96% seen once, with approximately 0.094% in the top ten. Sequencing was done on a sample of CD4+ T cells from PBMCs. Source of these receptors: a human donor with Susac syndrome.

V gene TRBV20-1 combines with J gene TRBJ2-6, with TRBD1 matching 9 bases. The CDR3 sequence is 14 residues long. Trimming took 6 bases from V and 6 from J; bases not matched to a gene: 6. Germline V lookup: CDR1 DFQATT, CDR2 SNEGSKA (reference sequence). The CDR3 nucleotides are TGCAGTGCCCTCCGGACAGGGGTGGCCAACGTCCTGACTTTC. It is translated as CSALRTGVANVLTF.

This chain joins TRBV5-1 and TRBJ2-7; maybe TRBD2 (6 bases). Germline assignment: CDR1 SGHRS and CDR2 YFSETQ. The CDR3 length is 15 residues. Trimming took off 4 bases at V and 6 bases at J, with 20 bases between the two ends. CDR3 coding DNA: TGCGCCAGCAGCCTTACTTCAGCGGGCCCTCTCGAGCAGTACTTC. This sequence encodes CASSLTSAGPLEQYF.

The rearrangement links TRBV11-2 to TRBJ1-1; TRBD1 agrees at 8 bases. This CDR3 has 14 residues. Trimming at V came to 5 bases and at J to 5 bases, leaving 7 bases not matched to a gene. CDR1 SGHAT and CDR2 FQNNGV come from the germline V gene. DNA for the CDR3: TGTGCCAGCAGCCTCAAAAACAGGGGGACTGAAGCTTTCTTT. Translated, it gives CASSLKNRGTEAFF.

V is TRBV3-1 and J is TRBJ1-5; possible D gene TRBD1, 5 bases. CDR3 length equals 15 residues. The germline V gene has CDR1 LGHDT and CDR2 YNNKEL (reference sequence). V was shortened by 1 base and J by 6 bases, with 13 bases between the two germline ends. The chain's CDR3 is CASSQAGTTGQPQHF. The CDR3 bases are TGTGCCAGCAGCCAAGCCGGGACTACGGGTCAGCCCCAGCATTTT.

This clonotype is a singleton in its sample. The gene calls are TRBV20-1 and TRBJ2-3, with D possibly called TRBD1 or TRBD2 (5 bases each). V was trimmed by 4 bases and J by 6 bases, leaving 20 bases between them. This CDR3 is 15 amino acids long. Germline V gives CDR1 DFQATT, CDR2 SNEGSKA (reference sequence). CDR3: CSATYRDLGPDTQYF. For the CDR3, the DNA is TGCAGTGCTACCTATCGGGACCTTGGACCTGATACGCAGTATTTT.

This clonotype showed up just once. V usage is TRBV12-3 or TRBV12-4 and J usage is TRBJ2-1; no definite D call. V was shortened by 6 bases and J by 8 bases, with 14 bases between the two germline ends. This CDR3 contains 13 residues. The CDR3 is CASSEIDRDEQFF. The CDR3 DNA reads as TGTGCCAGCAGCGAAATAGATAGGGATGAGCAGTTCTTC.

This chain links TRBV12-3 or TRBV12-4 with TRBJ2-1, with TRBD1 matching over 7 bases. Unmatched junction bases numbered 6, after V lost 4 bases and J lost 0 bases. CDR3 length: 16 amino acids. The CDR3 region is CASSWGQLSSYNEQFF. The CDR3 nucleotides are TGTGCCAGCAGTTGGGGACAGCTGAGCTCCTACAATGAGCAGTTCTTC.

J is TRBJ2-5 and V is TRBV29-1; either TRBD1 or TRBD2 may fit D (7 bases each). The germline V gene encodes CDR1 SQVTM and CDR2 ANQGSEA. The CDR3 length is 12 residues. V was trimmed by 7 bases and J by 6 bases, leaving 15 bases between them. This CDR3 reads CSAYRGGKTQYF. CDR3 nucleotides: TGCAGCGCCTACAGGGGAGGGAAGACCCAGTACTTC.

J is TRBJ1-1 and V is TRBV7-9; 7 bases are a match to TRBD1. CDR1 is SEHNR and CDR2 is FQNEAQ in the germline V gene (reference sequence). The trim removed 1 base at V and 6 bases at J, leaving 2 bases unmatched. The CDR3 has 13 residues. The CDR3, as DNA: TGTGCCAGCAGCTTAGTCGACAGGGCTGAAGCTTTCTTT. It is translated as CASSLVDRAEAFF. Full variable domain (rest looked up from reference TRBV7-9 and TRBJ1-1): DTGVSQNPRHKITKRGQNVTFRCDPISEHNRLYWYRQTLGQGPEFLTYFQNEAQLEKSRLLSDRFSAERPKGSFSTLEIQRTEQGDSAMYLCASSLVDRAEAFFGQGTRLTVV.

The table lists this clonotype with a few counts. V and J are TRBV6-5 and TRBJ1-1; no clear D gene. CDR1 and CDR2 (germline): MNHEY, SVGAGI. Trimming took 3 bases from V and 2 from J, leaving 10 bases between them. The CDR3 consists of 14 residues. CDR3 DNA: TGTGCCAGCAGTTATGGGCCCACCAACACTGAAGCTTTCTTT. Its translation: CASSYGPTNTEAFF.

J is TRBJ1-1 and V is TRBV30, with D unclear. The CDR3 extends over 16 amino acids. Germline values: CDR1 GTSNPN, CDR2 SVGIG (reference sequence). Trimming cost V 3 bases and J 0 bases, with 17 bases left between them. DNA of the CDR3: TGTGCCTGGAGGACCAAGGGTGGGGTATTGAACACTGAAGCTTTCTTT. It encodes CAWRTKGGVLNTEAFF. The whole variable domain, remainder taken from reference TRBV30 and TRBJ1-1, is SQTIHQWPATLVQPVGSPLSLECTVEGTSNPNLYWYRQAAGRGLQLLFYSVGIGQISSEVPQNLSASRPQDRQFILSSKKLLLSDSGFYLCAWRTKGGVLNTEAFFGQGTRLTVV.

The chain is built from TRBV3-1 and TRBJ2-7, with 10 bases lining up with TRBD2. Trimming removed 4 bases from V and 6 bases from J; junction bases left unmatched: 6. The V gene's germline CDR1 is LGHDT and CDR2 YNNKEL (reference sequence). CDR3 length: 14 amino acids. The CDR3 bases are TGTGCCAGCAGCCCGGGGACTAGCGTGCGCGAGCAGTACTTC. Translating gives CASSPGTSVREQYF.

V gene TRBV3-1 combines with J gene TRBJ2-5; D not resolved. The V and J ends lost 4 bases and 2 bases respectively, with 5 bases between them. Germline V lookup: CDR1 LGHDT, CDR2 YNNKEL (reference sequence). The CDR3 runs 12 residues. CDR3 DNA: TGTGCCAGCAGCCCCCGACAAGAGACCCAGTACTTC. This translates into CASSPRQETQYF.

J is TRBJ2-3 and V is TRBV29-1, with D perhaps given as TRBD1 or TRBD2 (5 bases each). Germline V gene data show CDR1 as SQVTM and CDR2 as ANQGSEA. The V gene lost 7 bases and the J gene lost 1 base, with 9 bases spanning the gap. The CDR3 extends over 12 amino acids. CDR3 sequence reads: CSAGPGTDTQYF. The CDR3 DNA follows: TGCAGCGCGGGGCCGGGCACAGATACGCAGTATTTT.

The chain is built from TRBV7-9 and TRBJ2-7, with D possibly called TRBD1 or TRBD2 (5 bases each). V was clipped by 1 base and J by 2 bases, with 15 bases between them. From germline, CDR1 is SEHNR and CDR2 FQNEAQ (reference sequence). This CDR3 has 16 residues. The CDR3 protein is CASSLGFVGTPYEQYF. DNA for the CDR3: TGTGCCAGCAGCTTAGGATTTGTTGGGACCCCCTACGAGCAGTACTTC. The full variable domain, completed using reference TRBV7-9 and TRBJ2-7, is DTGVSQNPRHKITKRGQNVTFRCDPISEHNRLYWYRQTLGQGPEFLTYFQNEAQLEKSRLLSDRFSAERPKGSFSTLEIQRTEQGDSAMYLCASSLGFVGTPYEQYFGPGTRLTVT.

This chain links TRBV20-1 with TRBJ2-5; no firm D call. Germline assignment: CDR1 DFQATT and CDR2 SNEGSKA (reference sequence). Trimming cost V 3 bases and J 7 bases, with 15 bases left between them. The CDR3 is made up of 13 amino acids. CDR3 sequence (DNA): TGCAGTGCTAGGGACCAACTCCTGTGGACCCAGTACTTC. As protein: CSARDQLLWTQYF.

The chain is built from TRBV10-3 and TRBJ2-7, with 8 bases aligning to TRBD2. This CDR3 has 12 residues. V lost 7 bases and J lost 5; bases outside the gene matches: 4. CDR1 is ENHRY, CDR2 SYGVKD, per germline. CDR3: CAIITSGDEQYF. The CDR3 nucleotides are TGTGCCATCATAACTAGCGGCGACGAGCAGTACTTC.

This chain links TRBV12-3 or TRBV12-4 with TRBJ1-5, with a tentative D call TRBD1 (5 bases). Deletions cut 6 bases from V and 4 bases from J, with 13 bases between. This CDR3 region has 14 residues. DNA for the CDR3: TGTGCCAGCAGCCGACGGGACGAAAATCAGCCCCAGCATTTT. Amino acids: CASSRRDENQPQHF.

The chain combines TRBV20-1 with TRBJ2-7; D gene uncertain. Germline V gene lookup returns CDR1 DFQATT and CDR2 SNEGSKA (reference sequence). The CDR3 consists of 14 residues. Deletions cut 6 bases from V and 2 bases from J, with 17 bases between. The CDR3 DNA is TGCAGTGCCCGAGTTCCACGGCCTCCCTACGAGCAGTACTTC. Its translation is CSARVPRPPYEQYF.

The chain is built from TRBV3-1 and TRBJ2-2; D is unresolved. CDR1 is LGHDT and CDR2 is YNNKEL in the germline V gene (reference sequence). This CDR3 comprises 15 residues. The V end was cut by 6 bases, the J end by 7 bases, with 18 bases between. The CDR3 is CASRPVGPEIGELFF. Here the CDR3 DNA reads TGTGCCAGCAGACCTGTAGGACCAGAAATCGGGGAGCTGTTTTTT.

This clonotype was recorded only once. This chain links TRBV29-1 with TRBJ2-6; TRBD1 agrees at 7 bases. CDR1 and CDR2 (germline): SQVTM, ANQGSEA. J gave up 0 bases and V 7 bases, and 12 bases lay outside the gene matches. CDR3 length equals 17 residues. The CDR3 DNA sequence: TGCAGCGCCCGGGACAGCCTGGATATCTCTGGGGCCAACGTCCTGACTTTC. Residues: CSARDSLDISGANVLTF. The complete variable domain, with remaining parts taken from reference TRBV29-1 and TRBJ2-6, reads SAVISQKPSRDICQRGTSLTIQCQVDSQVTMMFWYRQQPGQSLTLIATANQGSEATYESGFVIDKFPISRPNLTFSTLTVSNMSPEDSSIYLCSARDSLDISGANVLTFGAGSRLTVL.

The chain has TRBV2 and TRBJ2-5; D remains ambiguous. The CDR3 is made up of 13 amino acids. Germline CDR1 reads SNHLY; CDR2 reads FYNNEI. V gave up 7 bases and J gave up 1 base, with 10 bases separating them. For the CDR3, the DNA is TGTGCCAGCACCGACACACTCCAAGAGACCCAGTACTTC. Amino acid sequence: CASTDTLQETQYF.

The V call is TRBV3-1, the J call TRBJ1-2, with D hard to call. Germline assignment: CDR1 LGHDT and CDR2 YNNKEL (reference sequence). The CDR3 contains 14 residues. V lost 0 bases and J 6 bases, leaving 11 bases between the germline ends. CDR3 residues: CASSQDLVRHGYTF. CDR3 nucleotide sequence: TGTGCCAGCAGCCAAGATCTTGTTAGGCATGGCTACACCTTC.

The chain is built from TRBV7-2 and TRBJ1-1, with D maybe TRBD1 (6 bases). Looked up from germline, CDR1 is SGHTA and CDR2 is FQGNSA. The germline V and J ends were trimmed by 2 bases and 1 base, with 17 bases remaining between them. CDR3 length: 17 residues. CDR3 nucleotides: TGTGCCAGCAGCTTACGGGGGGGTACAGGGCCGAACACTGAAGCTTTCTTT. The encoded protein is CASSLRGGTGPNTEAFF.

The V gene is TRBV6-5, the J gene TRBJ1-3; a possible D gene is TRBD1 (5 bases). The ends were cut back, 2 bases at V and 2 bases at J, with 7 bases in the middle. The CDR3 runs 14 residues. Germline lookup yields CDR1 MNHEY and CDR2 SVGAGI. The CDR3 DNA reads TGTGCCAGCAGTTACGGGACTGCTGGAAACACCATATATTTT. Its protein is CASSYGTAGNTIYF.

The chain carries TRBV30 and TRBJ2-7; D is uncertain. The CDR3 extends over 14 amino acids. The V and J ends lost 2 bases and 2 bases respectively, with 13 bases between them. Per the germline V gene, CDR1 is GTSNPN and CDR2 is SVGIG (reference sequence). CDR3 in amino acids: CAWSNPLPTYEQYF. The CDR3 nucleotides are TGTGCCTGGAGTAACCCTCTACCGACCTACGAGCAGTACTTC. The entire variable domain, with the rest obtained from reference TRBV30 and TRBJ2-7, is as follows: SQTIHQWPATLVQPVGSPLSLECTVEGTSNPNLYWYRQAAGRGLQLLFYSVGIGQISSEVPQNLSASRPQDRQFILSSKKLLLSDSGFYLCAWSNPLPTYEQYFGPGTRLTVT.

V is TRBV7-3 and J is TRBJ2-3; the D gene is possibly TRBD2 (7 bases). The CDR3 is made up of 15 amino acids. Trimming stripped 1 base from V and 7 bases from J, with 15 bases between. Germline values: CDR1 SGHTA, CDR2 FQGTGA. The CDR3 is CASSLMGGGANTQYF. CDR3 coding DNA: TGTGCCAGCAGCTTAATGGGCGGGGGCGCGAATACGCAGTATTTT.

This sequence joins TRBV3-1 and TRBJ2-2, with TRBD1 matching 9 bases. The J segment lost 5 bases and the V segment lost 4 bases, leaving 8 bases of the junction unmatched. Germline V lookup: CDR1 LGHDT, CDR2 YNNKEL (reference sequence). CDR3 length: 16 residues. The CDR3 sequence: CASSPNSGQGTGELFF. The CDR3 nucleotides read TGTGCCAGCAGCCCCAACTCGGGACAGGGTACCGGGGAGCTGTTTTTT.

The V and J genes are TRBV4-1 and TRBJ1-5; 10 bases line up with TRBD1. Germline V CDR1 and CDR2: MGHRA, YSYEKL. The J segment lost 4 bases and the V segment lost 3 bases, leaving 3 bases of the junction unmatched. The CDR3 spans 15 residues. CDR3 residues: CASSQTGGSNQPQHF. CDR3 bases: TGCGCCAGCAGCCAGACAGGGGGCAGTAATCAGCCCCAGCATTTT.

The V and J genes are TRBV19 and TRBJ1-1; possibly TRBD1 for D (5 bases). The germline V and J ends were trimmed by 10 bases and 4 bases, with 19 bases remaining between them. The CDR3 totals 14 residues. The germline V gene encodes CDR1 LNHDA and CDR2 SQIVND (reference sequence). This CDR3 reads CATIRVGVGTEAFF. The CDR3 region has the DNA TGTGCCACCATCAGGGTGGGGGTGGGCACTGAAGCTTTCTTT. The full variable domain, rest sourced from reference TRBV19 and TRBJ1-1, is DGGITQSPKYLFRKEGQNVTLSCEQNLNHDAMYWYRQDPGQGLRLIYYSQIVNDFQKGDIAEGYSVSREKKESFPLTVTSAQKNPTAFYLCATIRVGVGTEAFFGQGTRLTVV.

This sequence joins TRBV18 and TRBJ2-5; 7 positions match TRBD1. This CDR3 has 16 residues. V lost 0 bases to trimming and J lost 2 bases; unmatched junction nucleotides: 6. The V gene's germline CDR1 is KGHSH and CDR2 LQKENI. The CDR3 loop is CASSPPERQGQETQYF. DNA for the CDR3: TGTGCCAGCTCACCACCGGAGCGACAGGGACAAGAGACCCAGTACTTC.